Listed below are T cell receptor beta chains from one sample, sequenced in a study of shared clonotypes between healthy human individuals. The protocol was immunoSEQ multiplex PCR, while the TCRdb copy is restricted to in-frame clones and leaves out a portion. The sample lists around 640,000 clones; 90% to 97% were seen once. The sequencing input was naive CD8+ T cells sorted from blood. Receptors originate from a woman in her thirties in good health. CDR3s include the opening cysteine and the closing phenylalanine or tryptophan. D genes are given only for firm matches. Only some rows state a clone size, as once, few, many or a class for expanded clones.

j_call d_call v_call clone_size cdr3_aa cdr3_nt
TRBJ1-2 TRBD1 TRBV19 . CASSTLGTENYGYTF TGTGCCAGTAGTACCCTAGGGACAGAGAACTATGGCTACACCTTC
TRBJ2-7 TRBD2 TRBV27 . CASSPSGPAYEQYF TGTGCCAGCAGTCCTAGCGGGCCGGCCTACGAGCAGTACTTC
TRBJ2-3 TRBD1 TRBV2 once CASEDRTPTDTQYF TGTGCCAGCGAGGACAGGACTCCCACAGATACGCAGTATTTT
TRBJ1-2 TRBD1 TRBV14 . CASSRAGGPYGYTF TGTGCCAGCAGCCGGGCAGGGGGCCCCTATGGCTACACCTTC
TRBJ1-3 TRBD1 TRBV27 . CASSQNLGQASGNTIYF TGTGCCAGCAGTCAAAACCTCGGACAGGCCTCTGGAAACACCATATATTTT
TRBJ2-1 . TRBV29-1 . CSVELWFDNEQFF TGCAGCGTTGAATTATGGTTCGACAATGAGCAGTTCTTC
TRBJ2-7 . TRBV19 . CASSIAGILYEQYF TGTGCCAGTAGTATAGCGGGAATCCTCTACGAGCAGTACTTC
TRBJ2-5 . TRBV2 . CASKELEETQYF TGTGCCAGCAAGGAGCTAGAAGAGACCCAGTACTTC
TRBJ2-2 . TRBV9 . CASSALYPTGELFF TGTGCCAGCAGCGCACTTTACCCCACCGGGGAGCTGTTTTTT
TRBJ2-7 . TRBV11-1 . CASSLDIPSSGAVSYEQYF TGTGCCAGCAGCTTGGACATACCTAGCTCAGGGGCGGTCTCCTACGAGCAGTACTTC
TRBJ2-7 . TRBV7-8 . CASSFGGSPPYEQYF TGTGCCAGCAGCTTCGGTGGGAGTCCCCCCTACGAGCAGTACTTC
TRBJ2-7 . TRBV7-8 . CASSQWGYEQYF TGTGCCAGCAGCCAGTGGGGCTACGAGCAGTACTTC
TRBJ2-7 . TRBV10-3 . CAIGTDHSYEQYF TGTGCCATCGGGACGGACCACTCCTACGAGCAGTACTTC
TRBJ2-7 . TRBV10-2 . CASSESPPYEQYF TGCGCCAGCAGTGAGTCACCCCCCTACGAGCAGTACTTC
TRBJ2-7 . TRBV27 . CASSPTPGPYEQYF TGTGCCAGCAGTCCCACGCCGGGTCCCTACGAGCAGTACTTC
TRBJ2-2 . TRBV11-2 . CASSLRLGGELFF TGTGCCAGCAGCCTCCGTCTGGGCGGGGAGCTGTTTTTT
TRBJ1-4 . TRBV5-6 . CASSFSTNEKLFF TGTGCCAGCAGCTTCTCCACTAATGAAAAACTGTTTTTT
TRBJ2-7 TRBD2 TRBV5-1 . CASSPPPGGRAHEQYF TGCGCCAGCAGTCCCCCCCCGGGCGGGAGGGCCCACGAGCAGTACTTC
TRBJ2-7 . TRBV29-1 once CSVVSLNIYEQYF TGCAGCGTTGTCTCCCTTAACATCTACGAGCAGTACTTC
TRBJ2-7 TRBD1 TRBV27 . CASSLWDSTNEQYF TGTGCCAGCAGTTTATGGGACAGTACGAACGAGCAGTACTTC
TRBJ2-7 TRBD2 TRBV11-3 . CASSLDAIILAGTPYEQYF TGTGCCAGCAGCTTAGATGCGATTATACTAGCGGGAACCCCCTACGAGCAGTACTTC
TRBJ2-2 . TRBV28 . CASSSPTSRVSAGELFF TGTGCCAGCAGTTCCCCAACTAGTCGGGTTTCGGCCGGGGAGCTGTTTTTT
TRBJ2-7 . TRBV11-2 . CASSLQRDEQYF TGTGCCAGCAGTCTCCAGCGTGACGAGCAGTACTTC
TRBJ1-5 . TRBV21-1 once CASSDQPQHF TGTGCCAGCAGTGATCAGCCCCAGCATTTT
TRBJ2-7 . TRBV27 few CASNSATGSYEQYF TGTGCCAGCAACTCGGCGACAGGCTCCTACGAGCAGTACTTC
TRBJ2-5 . TRBV13 . CASSLRGPETQYF TGTGCCAGCTCCCTGCGGGGGCCAGAGACCCAGTACTTC
TRBJ2-2 TRBD2 TRBV27 . CASSSYSGLLNTGELFF TGTGCCAGCAGTTCATATTCGGGACTATTGAACACCGGGGAGCTGTTTTTT